The 5 T cell receptor beta chains below were found in one sample sequenced in a study of cytomegalovirus exposure and HLA in healthy donors. The data were produced by immunoSEQ multiplex PCR, yet TCRdb's version contains in-frame clones alone and is incomplete. The sample records fewer than 400,000 clones, about nine tenths being singletons. Specimen: PBMCs. The receptors here all came from a woman aged 18 to 35 in good health and CMV-seronegative.

This sequence joins TRBV4-1 and TRBJ2-5; a weak D match, TRBD2 (6 bases). The V gene lost 6 bases and the J gene lost 1 base, with 18 bases spanning the gap. There are 16 residues in the CDR3. The germline gives CDR1 MGHRA, CDR2 YSYEKL. CDR3 sequence (DNA): TGCGCCAGCAGTGCCGAATTATCTAGCGCCCAAGAGACCCAGTACTTC. Protein: CASSAELSSAQETQYF.

This sequence joins TRBV30 and TRBJ2-1, with 9 bases that match TRBD2. The CDR3 has 17 amino acids. CDR1 and CDR2 (germline): GTSNPN, SVGIG (reference sequence). Germline trimming cut 2 bases from V and 0 bases from J; bases unmatched to any gene: 8. The CDR3 is CAWSTRSGRPSYNEQFF. CDR3 coding DNA: TGTGCCTGGAGTACCCGTAGCGGGAGACCCTCCTACAATGAGCAGTTCTTC.

V usage is TRBV19 and J usage is TRBJ1-2, with 7 bases that match TRBD1. After removal of 4 bases from V and 3 bases from J, the junction contained 8 bases not matched to a gene. Per germline, CDR1 LNHDA and CDR2 SQIVND (reference sequence). This CDR3 has 15 residues. CDR3 protein: CASSTGTELYYGYTF. CDR3 DNA sequence: TGTGCCAGTAGTACGGGGACAGAGCTTTACTATGGCTACACCTTC.

V is TRBV5-6 and J is TRBJ1-2, with 11 bases that match TRBD1. The V gene end was trimmed by 4 bases and the J gene end by 7 bases; junction bases not matched to a gene: 6. Germline V gives CDR1 SGHDT, CDR2 YYEEEE. CDR3 size: 14 residues. The CDR3 is CASSRTGGASGYTF. DNA for the CDR3: TGTGCCAGCAGCCGGACAGGGGGCGCGAGTGGCTACACCTTC.

The chain has TRBV5-4 and TRBJ2-7; D gene ambiguous. CDR3 length: 12 amino acids. Trimming took 0 bases from V and 9 from J, leaving 10 bases between them. Germline V CDR1 and CDR2: SGHNT, YYREEE (reference sequence). This CDR3 reads CASSLATGPQYF. DNA of the CDR3: TGTGCCAGCAGCTTGGCCACTGGGCCGCAGTACTTC.